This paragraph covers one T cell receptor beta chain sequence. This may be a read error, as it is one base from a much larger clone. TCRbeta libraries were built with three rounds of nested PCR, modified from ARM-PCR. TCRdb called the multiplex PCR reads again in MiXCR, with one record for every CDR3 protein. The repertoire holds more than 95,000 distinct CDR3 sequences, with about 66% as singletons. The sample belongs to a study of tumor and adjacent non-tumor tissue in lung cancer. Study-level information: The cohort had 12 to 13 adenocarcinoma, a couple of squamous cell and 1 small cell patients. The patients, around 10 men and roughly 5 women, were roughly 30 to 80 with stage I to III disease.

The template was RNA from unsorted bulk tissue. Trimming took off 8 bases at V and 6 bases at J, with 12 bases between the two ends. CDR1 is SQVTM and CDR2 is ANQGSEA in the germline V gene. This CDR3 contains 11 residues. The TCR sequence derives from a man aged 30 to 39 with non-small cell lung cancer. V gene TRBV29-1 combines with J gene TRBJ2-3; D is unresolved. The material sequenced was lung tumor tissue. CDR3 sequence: CSRAPGDTQYF. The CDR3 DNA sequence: TGCAGCAGGGCGCCTGGGGATACGCAGTATTTT.